This is a list of T cell receptor beta chains from one sample in a study of cytomegalovirus exposure and HLA in healthy donors. Method: immunoSEQ multiplex PCR; TCRdb's copy keeps in-frame clones and lacks some. The profile shows 100,000 or so clones, about 75% of them singletons. Sequenced material: PBMCs. These receptors originate from a woman aged 40 to 49 in good health and CMV-seropositive. CDR3s include the opening cysteine and the closing phenylalanine or tryptophan. The D gene is left open where the match is weak. Clone size, where shown, is once, few, many, or a class for clones that have expanded.

J	D	size	V	length	DNA	CDR3
TRBJ2-3	.	.	TRBV2	20	TGTGCCAGCAGTGAAATGGCGGGTGGGTTCGCGCAAACTAGCACAGATACGCAGTATTTT	CASSEMAGGFAQTSTDTQYF
TRBJ1-1	.	.	TRBV6-5	15	TGTGCCAGCAGTTACTCGGGGGCAGGGGACACTGAAGCTTTCTTT	CASSYSGAGDTEAFF
TRBJ2-7	.	.	TRBV30	14	TGTGCCTGGAGTCCCTGTTCCAGCGGGTGCGAGCAGTACTTC	CAWSPCSSGCEQYF
TRBJ2-2	.	.	TRBV6-1	15	TGTGCCAGCAGTGAGATGGGGGGAAGAACCGGGGAGCTGTTTTTT	CASSEMGGRTGELFF
TRBJ1-1	TRBD1	.	TRBV5-1	15	TGCGCCAGCAGCTTGGGACAGGGGCTCGGCACTGAAGCTTTCTTT	CASSLGQGLGTEAFF
TRBJ2-3	TRBD1	few	TRBV7-8	17	TGTGCCAGCAGCCTCCTTACCGGGACAGGGGTGAGAGATACGCAGTATTTT	CASSLLTGTGVRDTQYF
TRBJ2-5	.	.	TRBV6-6	15	TGTGCCAGCATCGATCCACCGAGGGGGCAAGAGACCCAGTACTTC	CASIDPPRGQETQYF
TRBJ1-5	TRBD1	.	TRBV30	16	TGTGCCTGGAGTCGACGGGACAGTCTAGGGAATCAGCCCCAGCATTTT	CAWSRRDSLGNQPQHF
TRBJ1-1	.	.	TRBV30	12	TGTGCCTGGAGTGTAGGGGCGCGGAGAGCTTTCTTT	CAWSVGARRAFF
TRBJ1-6	.	once	TRBV5-1	16	TGCGCCAGCAGCTTGGACAGAAGCTCCTATAATTCACCCCTCCACTTT	CASSLDRSSYNSPLHF
TRBJ2-3	.	.	TRBV5-1	15	TGCGCCAGCAGCCCCCGGACAGTGAGCACAGATACGCAGTATTTT	CASSPRTVSTDTQYF
TRBJ1-1	.	few	TRBV7-9	15	TGTGCCAGCAGCTTAGCATCGGGTGGGGGCGCTGAAGCTTTCTTT	CASSLASGGGAEAFF
TRBJ1-2	.	.	TRBV11-2	13	TGTGCCAGCAGCTTAGACAGGGGCCATGGCTACACCTTC	CASSLDRGHGYTF
TRBJ2-3	.	.	TRBV10-1	13	TGCGCCACACTGGACAAACTCGAAGATACGCAGTATTTT	CATLDKLEDTQYF
TRBJ2-1	.	.	TRBV6-1	14	TGTGCCAGCACGCTTGACAGCCTATACAATGAGCAGTTCTTC	CASTLDSLYNEQFF
TRBJ2-3	.	.	TRBV19	13	TGTGCCAGTAGTATGCGGTACACAGATACGCAGTATTTT	CASSMRYTDTQYF
TRBJ2-7	.	.	TRBV9	13	TGTGCCAGCAGCGCTACCCCCTATTCCGAGCAGTACTTC	CASSATPYSEQYF
TRBJ2-7	.	.	TRBV6-1	11	TGTGCCAGCACTGGGCATTACGAGCAGTACTTC	CASTGHYEQYF
TRBJ2-2	.	.	TRBV5-1	12	TGCGCCAGCAGCCTGTATCCCGGGGAGCTGTTTTTT	CASSLYPGELFF
TRBJ2-2	.	once	TRBV6-1	14	TGTGCCAGCAGTGAAAGGAAGGGGGCCGGGGAGCTGTTTTTT	CASSERKGAGELFF
TRBJ2-1	.	few	TRBV5-1	12	TGCGCCTCCAGGACGGGGAGTAATGAGCAGTTCTTC	CASRTGSNEQFF
TRBJ1-2	.	.	TRBV30	11	TGTGCCTGGATCATTCGGGGGTCTTATACCTTC	CAWIIRGSYTF
TRBJ1-1	.	.	TRBV21-1	12	TGTGCCAGCCTTACCCCTATCACTGAAGCTTTCTTT	CASLTPITEAFF
TRBJ2-1	.	.	TRBV19	13	TGTGCCAGTACGGACAACCGTTACAATGAGCAGTTCTTC	CASTDNRYNEQFF
TRBJ1-2	TRBD1	once	TRBV2	12	TGTGCCAGCAAGCAGGGGGCCCCGGGCTACACCTTC	CASKQGAPGYTF
TRBJ2-1	.	.	TRBV2	14	TGTGCCAGCCTCCAGGGGGGCCGAAGCAATGAGCAGTTCTTC	CASLQGGRSNEQFF
TRBJ1-1	TRBD1	.	TRBV19	15	TGTGCCAGCAAAGACAGGGTGGGGTTCTACACTGAAGCTTTCTTT	CASKDRVGFYTEAFF
TRBJ1-5	.	.	TRBV7-4	17	TGTGCCAGCAGCCACCAGGGTCTGAGGTATAGCAATCAGCCCCAGCATTTT	CASSHQGLRYSNQPQHF
TRBJ2-6	TRBD2	few	TRBV19	20	TGTGCCAGTAGTATCCCCCCTAGGCGGGGGGCCAGCTCTGGGGCCAACGTCCTGACTTTC	CASSIPPRRGASSGANVLTF
TRBJ2-1	TRBD2	.	TRBV9	17	TGTGCCAGCAGCGCCCTGGGCGGGGGGGCCCACTACAATGAGCAGTTCTTC	CASSALGGGAHYNEQFF
TRBJ2-2	.	.	TRBV5-4	14	TGTGCCGGATCCTTGGACTATAACACCGGGGAGCTGTTTTTT	CAGSLDYNTGELFF
TRBJ1-2	.	once	TRBV19	13	TGTGCCACCTCCCGGGGGTGGGACTATGGCTACACCTTC	CATSRGWDYGYTF
TRBJ2-7	TRBD1	.	TRBV27	15	TGTGCCAGCAGTTCACCTGGGCAGGGGGTCTACGAGCAGTACTTC	CASSSPGQGVYEQYF
TRBJ2-2	.	.	TRBV30	15	TGTGCCTGCCATGAGGATAGCGGGAACACCGGGGAGCTGTTTTTT	CACHEDSGNTGELFF
TRBJ2-5	TRBD2	.	TRBV19	14	TGTGCCAGTTCCTTAGCGGGGAGAGTAAAGACCCAGTACTTC	CASSLAGRVKTQYF
TRBJ1-4	TRBD1	.	TRBV6-1	15	TGTGCCAGCAGTGTCGACAGGGGGGCTGGTGAAAAACTGTTTTTT	CASSVDRGAGEKLFF
TRBJ1-2	.	.	TRBV13	15	TGTGCCAGCAGCTTTGCAGTAAGATCTAACTATGGCTACACCTTC	CASSFAVRSNYGYTF
TRBJ1-2	.	.	TRBV25-1	15	TGTGCCAGCAGCGACCCGGGGGGATCTAACTATGGCTACACCTTC	CASSDPGGSNYGYTF
TRBJ1-6	TRBD1	.	TRBV30	13	TGTGCCTGGAGTAACACAGGGGTGTCACCCCTCCACTTT	CAWSNTGVSPLHF
TRBJ2-1	.	.	TRBV15	14	TGTGCCACCAGCAGAGACAGGGATGGGAATGAGCAGTTCTTC	CATSRDRDGNEQFF
TRBJ2-3	.	.	TRBV4-1	14	TGCGCCAGCAGCCAAGATCGGGGCACAGATACGCAGTATTTT	CASSQDRGTDTQYF
TRBJ1-2	TRBD1	.	TRBV6-5	13	TGTGCCAGCAGTTACGCGACAGGGGGAGGCTACACCTTC	CASSYATGGGYTF
TRBJ1-1	.	.	TRBV10-3	17	TGTGCCATCAGTGGTGGGCTCGGAGTCGCGGGGAACACTGAAGCTTTCTTT	CAISGGLGVAGNTEAFF
TRBJ2-4	.	.	TRBV2	16	TGTGCCAGCAATAGAGGGCAGCTACTAGCCAAAAACATTCAGTACTTC	CASNRGQLLAKNIQYF
TRBJ2-7	TRBD1	.	TRBV5-4	16	TGTGCCAGCAGCCCCCGACAGGGGGCTAGCTCCTACGAGCAGTACTTC	CASSPRQGASSYEQYF
TRBJ2-3	.	.	TRBV15	13	TGTGCCTCATCTCTCGGAGACACAGATACGCAGTATTTT	CASSLGDTDTQYF
TRBJ2-2	.	.	TRBV5-1	17	TGCGCCAGCAGCACGAGGGCAGCAGGTCAGGTCACCGGGGAGCTGTTTTTT	CASSTRAAGQVTGELFF
TRBJ2-5	.	once	TRBV6-1	14	TGTGCCAGCAGCAGGACTCGCAACCAAGAGACCCAGTACTTC	CASSRTRNQETQYF